This TCR beta chain derives from a study of identical twins. General study results and limits: Conclusions leaned on cross-sectional statistical analysis and did not track the same donors over time.

The CDR3 length is 15 residues. The junction had 8 bases not matched to a gene; V was cut back by 2 bases and J by 4 bases. CDR1 GTSNPN and CDR2 SVGIG come from the germline V gene (reference sequence). Template switching supplied a universal primer site; unique molecular identifiers were carried on the cDNA. TCRdb fed the 5' RACE reads into MiXCR, producing one record per CDR3 protein. Among 600,000 to 700,000 distinct CDR3 sequences, around 20% were seen once, and the ten largest hold around 4.4%. Remarks on this clonotype: Its antigen is unidentified.

The data also belong to a second study, concerning T cells expressing NK-cell markers. That source notes: Among CD8+ T cells from five or six donors, dominant NKG2C+ clonotypes accounted for roughly 1.0-7.0%.

Sequenced sample: PBMCs. The gene calls are TRBV30 and TRBJ2-5; 9 bases match TRBD2. The origin of this receptor is a woman aged 18-30 years in good health. CDR3 nucleotide sequence: TGTGCCTGGAGTTTGAATAGCGGGAGAGGAGAGACCCAGTACTTC. As protein: CAWSLNSGRGETQYF. The variable domain in full, with the rest retrieved from reference TRBV30 and TRBJ2-5, is SQTIHQWPATLVQPVGSPLSLECTVEGTSNPNLYWYRQAAGRGLQLLFYSVGIGQISSEVPQNLSASRPQDRQFILSSKKLLLSDSGFYLCAWSLNSGRGETQYFGPGTRLLVL.